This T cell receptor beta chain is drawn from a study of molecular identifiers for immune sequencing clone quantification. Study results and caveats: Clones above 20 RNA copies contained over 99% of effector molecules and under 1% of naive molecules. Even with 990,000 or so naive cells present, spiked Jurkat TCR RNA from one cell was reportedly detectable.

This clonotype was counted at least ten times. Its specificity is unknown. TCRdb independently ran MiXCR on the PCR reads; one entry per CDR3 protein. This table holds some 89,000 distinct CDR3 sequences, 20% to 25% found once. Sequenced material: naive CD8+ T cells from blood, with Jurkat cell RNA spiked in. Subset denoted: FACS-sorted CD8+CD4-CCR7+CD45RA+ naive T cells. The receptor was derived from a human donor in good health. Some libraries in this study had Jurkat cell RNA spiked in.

The CDR3 coding sequence is TGCAGTGCTAGATTGGGACTAGCGGGAGAATACACCGGGGAGCTGTTTTTT. It translates to CSARLGLAGEYTGELFF. This chain uses TRBV20-1 with TRBJ2-2; 14 bases line up with TRBD2. This CDR3 has 17 residues. Germline V gene data show CDR1 as DFQATT and CDR2 as SNEGSKA (reference sequence). V shed 2 bases and J 3 bases; nucleotides not matched to a gene: 5.